This T cell receptor (beta chain) is from a study of T cells in lung cancer brain metastases. Guided by marked H&E slides, tumor areas were macrodissected from five unstained, deparaffinized approximately 10 um sections. As concerns this clone: Its antigen is currently unknown.

Whole-study findings and limits: Unique productive clones were significantly fewer in brain metastases: median about 1,600 versus 5,000.

The assay was immunoSEQ multiplex PCR, and TCRdb's table has in-frame clones only and misses some. Here the sample spans several thousand clones, more than 80% being singletons. Trimming stripped 1 base from V and 3 bases from J, with 2 bases between. CDR3 size: 11 residues. Per the germline V gene, CDR1 is SGHDT and CDR2 is YYEEEE. The sample was tumor tissue from the primary lung tumor. V gene TRBV5-6 combines with J gene TRBJ2-7; D remains unclear. The TCR originated in a man aged 50 to 59 with non-small cell lung cancer. This CDR3 reads CASSLRYEQYF. CDR3 sequence (DNA): TGTGCCAGCAGCTTGCGCTACGAGCAGTACTTC.